A selection of T cell receptor beta chains follows, all from one sample in a study of OX40 agonist ivuxolimab in advanced cancers. Sequencing used immunoSEQ multiplex PCR; TCRdb keeps in-frame clones, though not all of them. Counted here are tens of thousands of clones, around four fifths occurring once; the ten biggest clones make up 2.5% to 3%. This specimen was CD4+ or CD8+ T cells sorted from blood, taken in a trial of the OX40 agonist ivuxolimab. The receptors were sampled from an adult with an advanced solid tumor such as melanoma, head and neck, liver or kidney cancer. The CDR3 runs from the conserved cysteine through the conserved F or W. D genes are given only for firm matches. Only some rows state a clone size, as once, few, many or a class for expanded clones.

v_call	j_call	clone_size	d_call	cdr3_aa	cdr3_nt
TRBV5-1	TRBJ2-7	-	TRBD2	CASSRTSGTHEQYF	TGCGCCAGCAGCAGGACTAGCGGGACCCACGAGCAGTACTTC
TRBV28	TRBJ1-1	-	-	CASSDGLRGPEAFF	TGTGCCAGCAGCGACGGCCTACGGGGGCCCGAAGCTTTCTTT
TRBV11-1	TRBJ1-1	once	-	CASSPQQMNTEAFF	TGTGCCAGCAGCCCCCAGCAGATGAACACTGAAGCTTTCTTT
TRBV7-2	TRBJ2-7	once	TRBD1	CASSARQGSGYEQYF	TGTGCCAGCAGCGCTCGACAGGGATCGGGCTACGAGCAGTACTTC
TRBV7-9	TRBJ2-1	-	TRBD2	CASSLGLRTYNEQFF	TGTGCCAGCAGCTTGGGACTACGTACCTACAATGAGCAGTTCTTC
TRBV6-5	TRBJ2-1	-	TRBD2	CASSALGAGENEQFF	TGTGCCAGCAGTGCACTGGGAGCGGGAGAGAATGAGCAGTTCTTC
TRBV6-5	TRBJ2-1	-	-	CASSYQGGEQFF	TGTGCCAGCAGTTACCAAGGGGGTGAGCAGTTCTTC
TRBV18	TRBJ2-2	-	-	CASSPPTGITGELFF	TGTGCCAGCTCACCTCCGACAGGTATCACCGGGGAGCTGTTTTTT
TRBV19	TRBJ1-2	-	-	CASTAHPPNGYTF	TGTGCCAGTACCGCACATCCTCCGAATGGCTACACCTTC
TRBV10-1	TRBJ2-7	-	-	CASSESGRDEQYF	TGCGCCAGCAGTGAGTCCGGGCGGGACGAGCAGTACTTC
TRBV5-8	TRBJ2-7	-	-	CASSWDYYEQYF	TGTGCCAGCAGCTGGGATTATTACGAGCAGTACTTC
TRBV29-1	TRBJ2-3	-	TRBD1	CSVEEGRGINKGTQYF	TGCAGCGTTGAAGAAGGCAGGGGGATCAATAAGGGTACGCAGTATTTT
TRBV19	TRBJ1-5	-	TRBD1	CASSSGQGKYQPQHF	TGTGCCAGTAGTAGCGGACAGGGAAAGTATCAGCCCCAGCATTTT
TRBV29-1	TRBJ2-3	once	-	CSVIRDRDADTQYF	TGCAGCGTCATACGGGACCGGGATGCAGATACGCAGTATTTT
TRBV10-2	TRBJ2-3	-	-	CASSGDIGAVTRTDTQYF	TGCGCCAGCAGTGGGGACATAGGTGCAGTTACCCGCACAGATACGCAGTATTTT
TRBV5-1	TRBJ2-2	-	-	CASSRGTGELFF	TGCGCCAGCAGCAGGGGAACCGGGGAGCTGTTTTTT
TRBV5-1	TRBJ2-1	-	TRBD1	CASSLGQGYNEQFF	TGCGCCAGCAGCTTGGGACAGGGGTACAATGAGCAGTTCTTC
TRBV30	TRBJ2-7	-	-	CAWSVAGNRDEQYF	TGTGCCTGGAGTGTAGCGGGTAATAGGGACGAGCAGTACTTC
TRBV6-1	TRBJ2-1	-	TRBD1	CASSAGQASKNEQFF	TGTGCCAGCAGTGCCGGACAGGCTAGTAAAAATGAGCAGTTCTTC